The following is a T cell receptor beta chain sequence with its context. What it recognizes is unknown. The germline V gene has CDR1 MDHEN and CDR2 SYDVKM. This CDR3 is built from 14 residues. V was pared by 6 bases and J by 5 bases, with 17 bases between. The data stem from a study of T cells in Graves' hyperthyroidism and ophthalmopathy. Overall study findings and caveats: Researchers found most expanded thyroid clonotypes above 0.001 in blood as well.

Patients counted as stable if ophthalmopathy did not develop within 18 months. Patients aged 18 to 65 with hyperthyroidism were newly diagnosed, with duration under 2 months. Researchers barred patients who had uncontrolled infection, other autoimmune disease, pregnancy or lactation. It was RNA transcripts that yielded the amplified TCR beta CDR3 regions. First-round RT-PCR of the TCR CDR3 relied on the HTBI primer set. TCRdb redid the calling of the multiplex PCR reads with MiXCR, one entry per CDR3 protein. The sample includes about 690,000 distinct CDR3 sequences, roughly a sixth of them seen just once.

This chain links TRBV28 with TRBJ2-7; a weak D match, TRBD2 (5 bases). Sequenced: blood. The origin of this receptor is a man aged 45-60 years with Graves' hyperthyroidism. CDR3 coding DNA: TGTGCCAGCAGCTGGACGGCGGGTCTCGACGAGCAGTACTTC. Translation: CASSWTAGLDEQYF.